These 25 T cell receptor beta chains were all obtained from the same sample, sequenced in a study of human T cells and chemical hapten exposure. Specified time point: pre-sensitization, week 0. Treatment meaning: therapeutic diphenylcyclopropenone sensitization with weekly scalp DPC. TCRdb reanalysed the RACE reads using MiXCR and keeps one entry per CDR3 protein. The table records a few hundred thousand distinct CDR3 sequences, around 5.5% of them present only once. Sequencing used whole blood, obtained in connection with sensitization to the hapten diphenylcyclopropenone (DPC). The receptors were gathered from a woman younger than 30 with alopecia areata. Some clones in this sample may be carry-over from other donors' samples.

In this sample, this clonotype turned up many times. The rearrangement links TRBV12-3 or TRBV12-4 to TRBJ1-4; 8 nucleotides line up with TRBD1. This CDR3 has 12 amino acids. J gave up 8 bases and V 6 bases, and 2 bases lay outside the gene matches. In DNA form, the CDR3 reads TGTGCCAGCAGGACAGGGGAGGAAAAACTGTTTTTT. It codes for CASRTGEEKLFF.

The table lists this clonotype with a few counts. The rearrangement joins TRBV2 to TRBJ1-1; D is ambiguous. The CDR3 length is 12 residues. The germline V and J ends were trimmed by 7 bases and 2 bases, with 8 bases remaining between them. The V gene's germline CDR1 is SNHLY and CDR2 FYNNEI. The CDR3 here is CASNFDNTEAFF. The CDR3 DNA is TGTGCCAGCAACTTCGATAACACTGAAGCTTTCTTT.

CDR3 in DNA: TGCAGTGCTCGCAGAGACTACGAGCAGTACTTC. It is translated as CSARRDYEQYF. The rearrangement links TRBV20-1 to TRBJ2-7; D remains unclear. V was trimmed by 5 bases and J by 3 bases, leaving 8 bases between them. This CDR3 spans 11 amino acids. Germline V gene sequence: CDR1 DFQATT, CDR2 SNEGSKA (reference sequence).

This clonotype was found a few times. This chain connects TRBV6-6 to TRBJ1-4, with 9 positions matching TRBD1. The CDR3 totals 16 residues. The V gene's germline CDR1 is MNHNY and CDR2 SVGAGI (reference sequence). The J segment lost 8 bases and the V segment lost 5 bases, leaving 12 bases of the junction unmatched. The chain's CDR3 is CASSIDHRGLFEKLFF. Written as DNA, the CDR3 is TGTGCCAGCAGTATCGATCACAGGGGGCTATTCGAAAAACTGTTTTTT.

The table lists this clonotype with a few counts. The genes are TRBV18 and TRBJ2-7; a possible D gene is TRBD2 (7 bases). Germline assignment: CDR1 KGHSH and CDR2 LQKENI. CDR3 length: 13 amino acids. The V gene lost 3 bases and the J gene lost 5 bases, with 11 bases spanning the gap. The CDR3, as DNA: TGTGCCAGCTCACCGGGGGGGCCCGACGAGCAGTACTTC. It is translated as CASSPGGPDEQYF.

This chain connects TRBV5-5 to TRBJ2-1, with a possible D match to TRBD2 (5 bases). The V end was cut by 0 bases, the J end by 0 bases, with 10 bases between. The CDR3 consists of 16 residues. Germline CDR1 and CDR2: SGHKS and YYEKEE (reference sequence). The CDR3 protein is CASSLDYRGSYNEQFF. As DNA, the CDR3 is TGTGCCAGCAGCTTGGATTATCGGGGCTCCTACAATGAGCAGTTCTTC.

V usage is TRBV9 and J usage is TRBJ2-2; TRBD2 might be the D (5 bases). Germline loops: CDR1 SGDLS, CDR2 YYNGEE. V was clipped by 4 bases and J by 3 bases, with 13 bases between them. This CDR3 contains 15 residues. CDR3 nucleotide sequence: TGTGCCAGCAGCTTAAGAGGGAGCGACACCGGGGAGCTGTTTTTT. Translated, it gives CASSLRGSDTGELFF.

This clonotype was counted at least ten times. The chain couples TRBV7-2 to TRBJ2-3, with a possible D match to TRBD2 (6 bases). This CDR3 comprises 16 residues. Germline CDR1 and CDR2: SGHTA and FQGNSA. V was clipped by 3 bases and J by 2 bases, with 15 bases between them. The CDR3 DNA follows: TGTGCCAGCAGCTTTGTGTCGGGGGACCACACAGATACGCAGTATTTT. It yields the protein CASSFVSGDHTDTQYF.

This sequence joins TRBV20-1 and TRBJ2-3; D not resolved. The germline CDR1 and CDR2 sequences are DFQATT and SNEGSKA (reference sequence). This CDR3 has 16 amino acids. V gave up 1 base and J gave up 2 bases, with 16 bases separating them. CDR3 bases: TGCAGTGCTAGAGTACGGCAAAGGCCTCCCACAGATACGCAGTATTTT. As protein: CSARVRQRPPTDTQYF.

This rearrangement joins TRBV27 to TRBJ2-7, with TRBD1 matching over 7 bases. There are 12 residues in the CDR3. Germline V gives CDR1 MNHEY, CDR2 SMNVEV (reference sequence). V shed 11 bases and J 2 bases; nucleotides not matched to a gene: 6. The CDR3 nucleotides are TGTGCCTGTTGGGACAGCCCCTACGAGCAGTACTTC. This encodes CACWDSPYEQYF.

The CDR3 sequence is CASSPRGGRGEAFF. The CDR3 DNA reads TGTGCCAGCAGCCCCCGTGGGGGCCGGGGTGAAGCTTTCTTT. The chain is built from TRBV11-1 and TRBJ1-1; D possibly corresponds to TRBD1 (6 bases). Germline assignment: CDR1 SGHAT and CDR2 FQDESV (reference sequence). The CDR3 covers 14 residues. The V gene lost 5 bases and the J gene lost 7 bases, with 17 bases spanning the gap.

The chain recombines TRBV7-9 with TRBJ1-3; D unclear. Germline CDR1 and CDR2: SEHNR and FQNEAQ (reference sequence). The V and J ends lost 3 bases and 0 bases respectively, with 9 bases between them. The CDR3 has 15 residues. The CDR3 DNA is TGTGCCAGCAGCTTGACACTCCTCTCTGGAAACACCATATATTTT. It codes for CASSLTLLSGNTIYF.

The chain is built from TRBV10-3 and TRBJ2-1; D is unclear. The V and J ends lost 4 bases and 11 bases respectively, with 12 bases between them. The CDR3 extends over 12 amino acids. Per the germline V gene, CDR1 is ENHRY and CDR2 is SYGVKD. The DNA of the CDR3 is TGTGCCATCAGTGCAGGCGGCAAAAAGCAGTTCTTC. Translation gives CAISAGGKKQFF.

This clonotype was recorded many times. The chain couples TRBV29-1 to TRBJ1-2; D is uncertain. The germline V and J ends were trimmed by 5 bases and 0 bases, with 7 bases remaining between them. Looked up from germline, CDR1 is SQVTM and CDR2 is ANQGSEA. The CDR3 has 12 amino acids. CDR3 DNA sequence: TGCAGCGTTCTGTCAGCTAACTATGGCTACACCTTC. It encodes CSVLSANYGYTF. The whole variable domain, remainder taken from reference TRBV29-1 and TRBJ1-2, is SAVISQKPSRDICQRGTSLTIQCQVDSQVTMMFWYRQQPGQSLTLIATANQGSEATYESGFVIDKFPISRPNLTFSTLTVSNMSPEDSSIYLCSVLSANYGYTFGSGTRLTVV.

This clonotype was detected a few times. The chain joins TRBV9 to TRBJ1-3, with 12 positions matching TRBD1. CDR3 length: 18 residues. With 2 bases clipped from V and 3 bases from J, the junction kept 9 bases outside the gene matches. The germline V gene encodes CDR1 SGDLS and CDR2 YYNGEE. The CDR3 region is CASSVTGTGGADGNTIYF. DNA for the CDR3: TGTGCCAGCAGCGTCACCGGGACAGGGGGCGCGGATGGAAACACCATATATTTT.

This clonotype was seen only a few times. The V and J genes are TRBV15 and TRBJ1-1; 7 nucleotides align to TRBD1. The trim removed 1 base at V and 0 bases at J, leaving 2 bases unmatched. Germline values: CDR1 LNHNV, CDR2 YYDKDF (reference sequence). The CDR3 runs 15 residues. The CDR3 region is CATSRGDRMNTEAFF. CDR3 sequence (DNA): TGTGCCACCAGCAGAGGGGACAGAATGAACACTGAAGCTTTCTTT.

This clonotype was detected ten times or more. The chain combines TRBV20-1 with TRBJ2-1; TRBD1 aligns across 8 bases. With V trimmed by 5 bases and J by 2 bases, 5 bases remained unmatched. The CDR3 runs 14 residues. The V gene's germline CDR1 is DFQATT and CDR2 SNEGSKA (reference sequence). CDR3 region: CSAGLQGAYNEQFF. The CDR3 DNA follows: TGCAGTGCTGGATTACAGGGGGCCTACAATGAGCAGTTCTTC.

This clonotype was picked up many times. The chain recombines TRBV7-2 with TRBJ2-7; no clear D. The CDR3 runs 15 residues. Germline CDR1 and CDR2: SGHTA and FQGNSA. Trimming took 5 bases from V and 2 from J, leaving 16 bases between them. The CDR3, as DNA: TGTGCCAGCAGCCTGTACTTCCGAGGAACCTACGAGCAGTACTTC. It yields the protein CASSLYFRGTYEQYF.

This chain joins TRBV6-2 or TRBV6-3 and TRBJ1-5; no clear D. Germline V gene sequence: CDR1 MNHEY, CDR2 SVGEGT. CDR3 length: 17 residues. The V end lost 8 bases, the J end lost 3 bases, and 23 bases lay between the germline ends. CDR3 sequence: CASLSSKKGEVNQPQHF. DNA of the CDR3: TGTGCCAGCCTCTCGTCAAAAAAAGGAGAAGTCAATCAGCCCCAGCATTTT.

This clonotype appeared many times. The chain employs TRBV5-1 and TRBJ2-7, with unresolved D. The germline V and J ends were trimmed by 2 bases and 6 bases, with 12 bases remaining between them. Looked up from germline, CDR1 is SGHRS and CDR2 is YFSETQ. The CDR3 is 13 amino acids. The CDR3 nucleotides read TGCGCCAGCAGCTTTCAGACAAACCCCGAGCAGTACTTC. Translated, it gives CASSFQTNPEQYF.

The CDR3 DNA follows: TGTGCCAGCAGTTCCCTTTTCCAACCAGATACGCAGTATTTT. Its translation: CASSSLFQPDTQYF. V usage is TRBV27 and J usage is TRBJ2-3; the D is unclear. Germline CDR1 reads MNHEY; CDR2 reads SMNVEV (reference sequence). V lost 4 bases, J lost 4 bases, and 12 bases lay in between. The CDR3 consists of 14 residues.

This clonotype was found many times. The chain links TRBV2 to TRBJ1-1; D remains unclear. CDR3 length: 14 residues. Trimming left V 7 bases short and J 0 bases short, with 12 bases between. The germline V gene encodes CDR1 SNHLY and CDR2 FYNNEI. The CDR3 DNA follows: TGTGCCAGCATCGTCGACGGGATGAACACTGAAGCTTTCTTT. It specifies CASIVDGMNTEAFF.

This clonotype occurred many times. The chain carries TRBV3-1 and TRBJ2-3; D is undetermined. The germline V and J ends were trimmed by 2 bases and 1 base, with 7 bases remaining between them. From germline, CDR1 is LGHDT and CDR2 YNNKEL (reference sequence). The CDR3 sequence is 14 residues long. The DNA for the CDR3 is TGTGCCAGCAGCCAATATGAGGGCACAGATACGCAGTATTTT. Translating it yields CASSQYEGTDTQYF.

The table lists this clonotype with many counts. CDR3 sequence: CASSRQGGFGNYGYTF. CDR3 sequence (DNA): TGTGCCAGCAGCCGACAGGGGGGTTTCGGAAACTATGGCTACACCTTC. The rearrangement links TRBV7-2 to TRBJ1-2; 9 bases map to TRBD1. CDR3 length: 16 residues. CDR1 and CDR2 (germline): SGHTA, FQGNSA. V was clipped by 5 bases and J by 2 bases; unmatched bases: 9.

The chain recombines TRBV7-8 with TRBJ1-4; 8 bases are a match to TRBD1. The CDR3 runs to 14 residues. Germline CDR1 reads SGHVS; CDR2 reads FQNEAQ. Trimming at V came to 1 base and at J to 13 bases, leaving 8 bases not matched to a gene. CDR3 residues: CASSLVRTGRGLFF. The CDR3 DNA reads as TGTGCCAGCAGCTTAGTCAGGACAGGGCGTGGACTGTTTTTT.